This T cell receptor beta chain was captured in a study of CD8+ T cells in alopecia areata. Points from the study as a whole: Researchers say the link of baseline CD8+ expansion to response remains uncertain, with one nonresponder. On tofacitinib, scalp and blood still held many of the expanded lesional clones. Patients displayed less clarity in TCR sharing than mice, a finding possibly related to HLA.

As for this clone: The antigen remains unidentified.

The CDR3 is 16 residues long. The V gene's germline CDR1 is MNHEY and CDR2 SVGAGI. The germline V and J ends were trimmed by 2 bases and 0 bases, with 8 bases remaining between them. Treatment of the sample: oral pan-JAK inhibitor, 5-10 mg twice daily. Those with alopecia areata gave lesional scalp punch biopsies and peripheral blood. Following extraction, RNA underwent reverse transcription to cDNA, which served as the sequencing template. This table comes from immunoSEQ multiplex PCR, and its TCRdb copy is limited to in-frame clones, with some not included. Among about 140,000 clones, about 86% were seen once, and the ten largest hold about 13%.

This clonotype originated in a human donor with alopecia areata. This material consisted of CD8+ T cells sorted from blood, taken at week 4, from a patient treated with tofacitinib. The V call is TRBV6-5, the J call TRBJ2-6; D is uncertain. The CDR3 region is CASSYGSNSGANVLTF. The CDR3 DNA reads TGTGCCAGCAGTTACGGAAGTAACTCTGGGGCCAACGTCCTGACTTTC.